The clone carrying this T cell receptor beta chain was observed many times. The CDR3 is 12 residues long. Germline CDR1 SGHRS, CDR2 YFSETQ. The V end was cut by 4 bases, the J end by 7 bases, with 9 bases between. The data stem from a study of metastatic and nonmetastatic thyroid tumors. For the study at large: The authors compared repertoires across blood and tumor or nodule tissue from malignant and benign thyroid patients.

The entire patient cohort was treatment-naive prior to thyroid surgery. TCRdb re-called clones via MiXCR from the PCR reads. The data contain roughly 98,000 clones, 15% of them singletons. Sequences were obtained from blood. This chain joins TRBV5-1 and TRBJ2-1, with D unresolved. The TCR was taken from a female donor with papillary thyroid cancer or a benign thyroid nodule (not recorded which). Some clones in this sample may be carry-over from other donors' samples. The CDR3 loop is CASSTEGNEQFF. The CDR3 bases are TGCGCCAGCAGCACGGAAGGAAATGAGCAGTTCTTC.